This T cell receptor (beta chain) was profiled in a study of neurological immune-mediated disorders (dated by TCRdb to the late 2010s). Notes on the research overall: Peripheral blood TCR-beta repertoires from patients with HTLV-I-associated myelopathy (HAM/TSP), patients with multiple sclerosis, and healthy controls were compared in the study using UMI-based sequencing. The approximately 110 TCR-beta libraries covered PBMC samples along with longitudinal samples, technical triplicates, and paired sorted CD4+ and CD8+ T-cell subsets. Longitudinal HAM/TSP and healthy donors had 3 time-points each (3-40 month intervals). Of the 65 to 70 subjects in the cohort, some 15 were HAM/TSP patients, some 35 were multiple sclerosis patients, and 20 were healthy controls. Findings and caveats that apply to the study as a whole: TCR clonal expansion was highest in HAM/TSP patients and lowest in MS patients, with MS patients falling below even healthy controls. No identical CDR3 amino acid sequences were shared among expanded clones across subjects, suggesting private TCR-beta repertoires in all groups.

V and J are truncated by 1 base and 3 bases respectively, leaving an intervening sequence of 10 bases. CDR3 length: 14 amino acids, cysteine to phenylalanine. Of all the DNA, just the CDR3 is kept, 42 bases in frame from base 1. CDR1 and CDR2 are drawn from the germline V gene (reference sequence): DFQATT, SNEGSKA. cDNA was synthesized by template-switch 5'RACE using a primer carrying a 10-nucleotide random unique molecular identifier by which each TCR transcript was tagged. Every sequencing run yielded over 190 million TCR-beta sequences covering 15-18 subjects. Total RNA was extracted with the RNeasy kit. Using the KAPA Real-time Library Amplification kit, TCR-beta VDJ regions were amplified with primers for the TCR constant region and the 5'RACE anchor. A first PCR added sample indexes and Illumina adaptors, and a second PCR then raised library yield. After Ampure bead purification, the roughly 650 bp TCR product was size-selected on a 2% E-gel SizeSelection system. Before pooling, library quality was assessed on a Bioanalyzer, concentration was determined with Qubit, and library quantification was performed with the Kapa Library Quantification kit. Paired-end 2 x 150 bp sequencing of the libraries was performed on an Illumina HiSeq 2500. To increase sequence diversity, about 25-30% phiX was spiked into each library pool. For the original study's pipeline: The quality-filtered reads were processed with the UMI-based MiGEC pipeline, whose error correction step removed more than 80% of the raw TCR sequences. VDJ genes were aligned to IMGT germline references, and clonotypes were defined by unique CDR3 amino acid sequence plus V-J genes. Clonal expansion, Shannon diversity and CDR3 relatedness were evaluated with VDJtools (CalcPairwiseDistances, ClusterSamples), while phylogenetic trees were built in CLCbio workbench. A clone was classed as expanded if it had 8 or more unique UMIs, a cutoff based on coefficient-of-variation modelling across technical triplicates. TCRdb reprocessed the public reads (quality trimming at Q25 with fastp, clone calling with MiXCR) and kept in-frame beta chains. Each record represents a unique CDR3 protein, reported with the most common genes and DNA among its rows. The V and J calls and clone size are TCRdb's, not the authors'. Counted in this sample were roughly 100,000 distinct CDR3 sequences; about a tenth of them appeared once. The top ten hold approximately 3.1% of the sample.

This clonotype was detected ten times or more. Its target antigen remains unknown. The input lacks base qualities; no much larger clone sits a single base away. This specimen's time point label, interpreted: longitudinal time-point 3. Libraries from unsorted PBMCs were made from 2 million PBMCs kept in RNAlater at -80 degrees C until RNA extraction. Peripheral blood was subjected to Ficoll-Hypaque density gradient centrifugation to isolate PBMCs, which were then cryopreserved in liquid nitrogen. Sequencing input: PBMCs. The rearranged chain carries TRBV20-1 and TRBJ2-1; TRBD2 is a weak D gene call, 5 bases matching. The origin of this receptor is a female donor with HTLV-1-associated myelopathy (HAM/TSP). CDR3 reads: CSARVGSGYNEQFF. The nucleotides are TGCAGTGCTAGAGTAGGAAGCGGCTACAATGAGCAGTTCTTC.